A few counts support the clone carrying this T cell receptor beta chain. Its antigen is not identified. The data originate from a study of graft-versus-host responses after intestinal transplantation. Study summary: Each recipient received anti-thymocyte globulin induction, then tacrolimus and steroids for three to four years.

Generated by immunoSEQ multiplex PCR, the TCRdb table keeps only in-frame clones and is missing some. In the table there are approximately 16,000 clones, roughly two thirds of which are singletons. Broader study findings: Marrow from the recipient contained GvH clones, some of which had appeared first in ileum or blood. In patients with graft-donor T cell macrochimerism, allograft graft-versus-host to host-versus-graft clonal ratios were high.

Once graft tissue had been processed, intraepithelial and lamina propria lymphocytes were released. This material consisted of ileum tissue, taken 674 days after intestinal transplantation. This clonotype originated in a human patient who received an intestinal transplant, so some T cells may come from the graft donor.

CDR3 region: CATSRQGSTLYGYTF. As DNA, the CDR3 is TGTGCCACCAGCAGACAGGGGTCGACCCTCTATGGCTACACCTTC. V usage is TRBV15 and J usage is TRBJ1-2; D possibly corresponds to TRBD1 (6 bases). The CDR3 has 15 residues. Deletions cut 2 bases from V and 4 bases from J, with 14 bases between. The germline gives CDR1 LNHNV, CDR2 YYDKDF (reference sequence).